A selection of T cell receptor beta chains follows, all from one sample in a study of beta chain features in type 1 diabetes. The data were produced by immunoSEQ multiplex PCR, yet TCRdb's version contains in-frame clones alone and is incomplete. The table has roughly 400,000 clones, around a tenth seen once. The specimen was central memory CD4+ T cells from blood. The receptors derive from a man aged 25-40 years with type 1 diabetes. CDR3s include the opening cysteine and the closing phenylalanine or tryptophan. D genes are given only for firm matches. Clone size is shown for a subset of rows, as once, few, many or a class of expanded clone.

J | D | size | V | DNA | CDR3
TRBJ1-2 | TRBD1 | many | TRBV7-2 | TGTGCCAGCAGCTTAGAGGGAATGGGGACAGGGGGAGGCTACACCTTC | CASSLEGMGTGGGYTF
TRBJ2-7 | TRBD2 | NA | TRBV28 | TGTGCCAGCAGTCCTAGCGGGAGGGGGTCGAGGGAGCAGTACTTC | CASSPSGRGSREQYF
TRBJ2-1 | NA | NA | TRBV19 | TGTGCCAGTTCGGACTACAATGAGCAGTTCTTC | CASSDYNEQFF
TRBJ2-3 | TRBD2 | few | TRBV7-2 | TGTGCCAGCAGCGGGTTTCTAGCGGGAGGGCCAGATACGCAGTATTTT | CASSGFLAGGPDTQYF
TRBJ2-5 | TRBD1 | few | TRBV6-1 | TGTGCCAGCAGACACTCTCGGACAGGCCAAGAGACCCAGTACTTC | CASRHSRTGQETQYF
TRBJ2-1 | TRBD1 | NA | TRBV18 | TGTGCCAGCTCAAAACAACAGGGGGATGAGCAGTTCTTC | CASSKQQGDEQFF
TRBJ1-5 | NA | NA | TRBV6-6 | TGTGCCAGCAGTTATCACGAGGACAATCAGCCCCAGCATTTT | CASSYHEDNQPQHF
TRBJ2-1 | NA | few | TRBV7-9 | TGTGCCAGCAGCTTAGCGCCCTGGCGGTCCTACAATGAGCAGTTCTTC | CASSLAPWRSYNEQFF
TRBJ2-1 | TRBD1 | few | TRBV28 | TGTGCCAGCACCCCTCTGGGGGACAGGGGCAACAATGAGCAGTTCTTC | CASTPLGDRGNNEQFF
TRBJ2-1 | NA | NA | TRBV6-1 | TGTGCCAGCGCGGATCGGACCCAATCCTACAATGAGCAGTTCTTC | CASADRTQSYNEQFF
TRBJ1-3 | NA | few | TRBV28 | TGTGCCAGCAGTTTGAGTTTGGGCTCTGGAAACACCATATATTTT | CASSLSLGSGNTIYF
TRBJ2-1 | TRBD2 | NA | TRBV10-3 | TGTGCCATCACCCTGACTAGCGGGAGAGGCGAGCAGTTCTTC | CAITLTSGRGEQFF
TRBJ2-7 | NA | NA | TRBV5-8 | TGTGCCAGCAGCTCCCACAGGGTCTTCTACGAGCAGTACTTC | CASSSHRVFYEQYF
TRBJ2-7 | TRBD1 | NA | TRBV29-1 | TGCAGCGTTGGACTCCGGACAGGGCGATACGAGCAGTACTTC | CSVGLRTGRYEQYF
TRBJ1-1 | NA | NA | TRBV30 | TGTGCCTGGAAACCGATGGGGAACACTGAAGCTTTCTTT | CAWKPMGNTEAFF
TRBJ1-5 | TRBD1 | NA | TRBV19 | TGTGCCAGTGGGGGGACAGGGCAATCGGCCCCCCTTCGTCAGCCCCAGCATTTT | CASGGTGQSAPLRQPQHF
TRBJ2-5 | TRBD1 | few | TRBV6-5 | TGTGCCAGCAGTTCCCAAACCGACAGGGTCCAGGGGACCCAGTACTTC | CASSSQTDRVQGTQYF
TRBJ2-3 | NA | few | TRBV11-2 | TGTGCCAGCAGCTCCGTCGCAGATACGCAGTATTTT | CASSSVADTQYF
TRBJ2-1 | TRBD1 | NA | TRBV29-1 | TGCAGCGTTGATCCCGGGACAGGGGGCTTGGGCAATGAGCAGTTCTTC | CSVDPGTGGLGNEQFF
TRBJ2-3 | NA | few | TRBV7-2 | TGTGCCAGCAGCCCCGCCACAGATACGCAGTATTTT | CASSPATDTQYF
TRBJ2-5 | NA | few | TRBV20-1 | TGCAGTGCTAGTGGGCAAGAGACCCAGTACTTC | CSASGQETQYF
TRBJ2-7 | TRBD2 | NA | TRBV28 | TGTGCCAGCAGTCTACGAAATACTTCTCCGGGACTAGCGGTCTCCTTC | CASSLRNTSPGLAVSF
TRBJ2-1 | NA | few | TRBV6-5 | TGTGCCAGCAGTGATTCCAGGGCTAGGCAGCAGTTCTTC | CASSDSRARQQFF
TRBJ1-2 | TRBD1 | few | TRBV9 | TGTGCCAGCAGCCCACGGGGAGGGGGCAGCTATGGCTACACCTTC | CASSPRGGGSYGYTF
TRBJ2-7 | TRBD1 | NA | TRBV7-2 | TGTGCCAGCAGGGGGACAGGGCCCGAGCAGTACTTC | CASRGTGPEQYF
TRBJ1-2 | TRBD1 | NA | TRBV6-1 | TGTGCCAGCAGTGCGGGACAGGGGAGGGATGGCTACACCTTC | CASSAGQGRDGYTF
TRBJ2-1 | TRBD2 | few | TRBV11-1 | TGTGCCAGCTCCCAGCGGGGAGGCTCCTACAATGAGCAGTTCTTC | CASSQRGGSYNEQFF
TRBJ2-3 | TRBD2 | NA | TRBV4-1 | TGCGCCAGCAGCCGATCTGGGACTACCGCGCAGTATTTT | CASSRSGTTAQYF
TRBJ1-5 | TRBD1 | NA | TRBV6-5 | TGTGCCAGCAGTGGGACAGCCGATAACAATCAGCCCCAGCATTTT | CASSGTADNNQPQHF
TRBJ1-5 | TRBD1 | NA | TRBV6-5 | TGTGCCAGCCAAGAGACAGGGGATCAGCCCCAGCATTTT | CASQETGDQPQHF
TRBJ1-1 | TRBD1 | few | TRBV12-5 | TGTGCTAGCCGAGGACAGGGCTACACTGAAGCTTTCTTT | CASRGQGYTEAFF
TRBJ2-7 | TRBD2 | few | TRBV5-4 | TGTGCCAGCAGCTTTGCCGCGGGGGGCGCCTACGAGCAGTACTTC | CASSFAAGGAYEQYF
TRBJ1-4 | NA | NA | TRBV7-2 | TGTGCCAGCAGCTTAGATCGCTACCTCACGGAAAAACTGTTTTTT | CASSLDRYLTEKLFF
TRBJ2-1 | NA | NA | TRBV7-2 | TGTGCCAGCAGCCGCGGGTATGAGCAGTTCTTC | CASSRGYEQFF
TRBJ1-2 | NA | few | TRBV27 | TGTGCCAGCAGTTCCCCAATCCAGGGAAAGAACTATGGCTACACCTTC | CASSSPIQGKNYGYTF
TRBJ2-7 | TRBD1 | few | TRBV6-4 | TGTGCCAGCAGTGACAGACAGGGGGACGAGCAGTACTTC | CASSDRQGDEQYF
TRBJ2-5 | NA | NA | TRBV14 | TGTGCCAGCAGCCAAAACCAAGAGACCCAGTACTTC | CASSQNQETQYF
TRBJ2-7 | TRBD1 | few | TRBV6-5 | TGTGCCATCAGAAGACAGGGGATGGTGGACGAGCAGTACTTC | CAIRRQGMVDEQYF
TRBJ1-5 | TRBD1 | few | TRBV6-5 | TGTGCCAGCAGGCCGGGACAGGGTTCCAATCAGCCCCAGCATTTT | CASRPGQGSNQPQHF
TRBJ2-7 | NA | NA | TRBV7-9 | TGTGCCAGCAGCTTATTCCCTGACGGTCCCTACGAGCAGTACTTC | CASSLFPDGPYEQYF
TRBJ2-2 | TRBD1 | many | TRBV7-9 | TGTGCCAGCAGCTCAAAACTCGGGACAGGGAACACCGGGGAGCTGTTTTTT | CASSSKLGTGNTGELFF
TRBJ1-1 | NA | few | TRBV10-3 | TGTGCCACCTCGGACACCCTTCAAGGGAACACTGAAGCTTTCTTT | CATSDTLQGNTEAFF
TRBJ1-5 | NA | NA | TRBV6-6 | TGTGCCAGCAGTTACTCTAAGGACGGTCAGCCCCAGCATTTT | CASSYSKDGQPQHF
TRBJ1-3 | NA | few | TRBV5-1 | TGCGCCAGCAGCTCCCAACCCACCCAGAGCTCTGGAAACACCATATATTTT | CASSSQPTQSSGNTIYF
TRBJ1-4 | TRBD1 | NA | TRBV7-8 | TGTGCCAGCAGCCCGATGACAGGGTGGGATGAAAAACTGTTTTTT | CASSPMTGWDEKLFF